The 27 T cell receptor beta chains below come from one sample, sequenced in a study of T-cell memory formation after mild COVID-19. TCRdb processed the 5' RACE reads anew with MiXCR; each CDR3 protein has one entry. In the table there are about 270,000 distinct CDR3 sequences, 15% to 20% of which are singletons. Sequenced material: PBMCs or a T cell subset sorted from them (not recorded which). These receptors originate from a man between 18 and 29 years old who had mild COVID-19 (a few samples of this study predate the infection). Cell type and time point are not known.

This clonotype has a count of ten or more. The chain employs TRBV4-3 and TRBJ1-1; D remains ambiguous. Trimming stripped 0 bases from V and 0 bases from J, with 14 bases between. CDR3 length: 17 residues. Germline V gene data show CDR1 as LGHNA and CDR2 as YSLEER. DNA for the CDR3: TGCGCCAGCAGCCAAGATTTGTGGAGAAACTTGAACACTGAAGCTTTCTTT. Translating gives CASSQDLWRNLNTEAFF.

V gene TRBV4-2 combines with J gene TRBJ1-2, with D possibly matching TRBD1 (5 bases). Trimming shortened V by 1 base and J by 7 bases, and 22 bases separated the two germline ends. This CDR3 is built from 17 residues. Germline CDR1 reads LGHNA; CDR2 reads YNFKEQ. This CDR3 reads CASSQGGPRSGTPGYTF. CDR3 nucleotide sequence: TGTGCCAGCAGCCAAGGGGGACCGCGGAGCGGGACCCCTGGCTACACCTTC.

The chain recombines TRBV7-2 with TRBJ2-1, with a possible D match to TRBD2 (5 bases). This CDR3 comprises 12 residues. V was clipped by 6 bases and J by 10 bases, with 13 bases between them. Per the germline V gene, CDR1 is SGHTA and CDR2 is FQGNSA. CDR3 nucleotides: TGTGCCAGCAGGCGGACTGGTGGGGAGCAGTTCTTC. As protein: CASRRTGGEQFF. Full variable domain (rest looked up from reference TRBV7-2 and TRBJ2-1): GAGVSQSPSNKVTEKGKDVELRCDPISGHTALYWYRQSLGQGLEFLIYFQGNSAPDKSGLPSDRFSAERTGGSVSTLTIQRTQQEDSAVYLCASRRTGGEQFFGPGTRLTVL.

The chain combines TRBV10-1 with TRBJ2-3, with D perhaps matching TRBD2 (7 bases). CDR1 WNHNN and CDR2 SYGVQD come from the germline V gene (reference sequence). With 5 bases removed from V and 8 bases from J, the gap between germline ends came to 20 bases. The CDR3 has 15 amino acids. DNA for the CDR3: TGCGCCAGCAGTCGTGAGAGGGGGGGCTGGGCTACGCAGTATTTT. This codes for CASSRERGGWATQYF.

This clonotype was recorded a few times. This chain links TRBV7-2 with TRBJ2-5; unclear D gene. Germline V CDR1 and CDR2: SGHTA, FQGNSA. The V end lost 5 bases, the J end lost 3 bases, and 10 bases lay between the germline ends. There are 13 residues in the CDR3. The CDR3 is CASSPSTKETQYF. CDR3 sequence (DNA): TGTGCCAGCAGCCCCAGCACCAAAGAGACCCAGTACTTC.

This clonotype has a handful of counts. CDR3 in amino acids: CASSLALVGLAGGRNIQYF. In DNA form, the CDR3 reads TGTGCCAGCAGCTTAGCGCTTGTGGGACTAGCGGGGGGGCGGAACATTCAGTACTTC. V usage is TRBV7-8 and J usage is TRBJ2-4; 16 bases line up with TRBD2. Unmatched junction bases numbered 9, after V lost 0 bases and J lost 7 bases. The germline V gene has CDR1 SGHVS and CDR2 FQNEAQ. CDR3 size: 19 residues.

The CDR3 spells CASSLIQRPVGFETQYF. For the CDR3, the DNA is TGTGCCAGCAGCTTAATTCAACGGCCAGTAGGCTTTGAGACCCAGTACTTC. The V call is TRBV7-9, the J call TRBJ2-5; D not certain. Trimming removed 2 bases at V and 5 bases at J, with 21 bases between. Germline V lookup: CDR1 SEHNR, CDR2 FQNEAQ (reference sequence). The CDR3 runs to 17 residues.

The genes are TRBV12-3 or TRBV12-4 and TRBJ1-4, with D perhaps matching TRBD1 (5 bases). The length of the CDR3 is 15 residues. The ends were cut back, 4 bases at V and 8 bases at J, with 17 bases in the middle. In nucleotides, the CDR3 is TGTGCCAGCAGTTCGGTGACAGCGGTGGGGGAAAAACTGTTTTTT. Its protein is CASSSVTAVGEKLFF.

Here the CDR3 reads CASSQDLTGGSNQPQHF. The DNA of the CDR3 is TGCGCCAGCAGCCAAGATCTTACAGGGGGCAGCAATCAGCCCCAGCATTTT. The chain joins TRBV4-3 to TRBJ1-5, with 9 nucleotides matching TRBD1. The CDR3 is 17 amino acids. CDR1 is LGHNA, CDR2 YSLEER, per germline. J was trimmed by 1 base and V by 0 bases; bases with no gene match: 4.

The V gene is TRBV7-2, the J gene TRBJ2-5, with 7 nucleotides matching TRBD2. CDR3 size: 15 residues. Losses at the gene ends were 2 bases for V and 4 bases for J; bases not matched to a gene: 7. Germline assignment: CDR1 SGHTA and CDR2 FQGNSA. The CDR3 reads CASSLLSGAGETQYF. The CDR3 nucleotides are TGTGCCAGCAGCTTACTCAGCGGGGCCGGAGAGACCCAGTACTTC.

V usage is TRBV7-8 and J usage is TRBJ1-6, with D perhaps matching TRBD1 (5 bases). The germline V and J ends were trimmed by 2 bases and 7 bases, with 12 bases remaining between them. The CDR3 spans 15 residues. In germline, CDR1 is SGHVS, CDR2 FQNEAQ. The CDR3 DNA sequence: TGTGCCAGCAGCTTACAGGCAGGGACCAATTCACCCCTCCACTTT. This codes for CASSLQAGTNSPLHF. Full variable domain (remainder filled in from reference TRBV7-8 and TRBJ1-6): GAGVSQSPRYKVAKRGQDVALRCDPISGHVSLFWYQQALGQGPEFLTYFQNEAQLDKSGLPSDRFFAERPEGSVSTLKIQRTQQEDSAVYLCASSLQAGTNSPLHFGNGTRLTVT.

This clonotype showed up just a few times. This sequence joins TRBV6-5 and TRBJ2-7; D gene uncertain. The CDR3 consists of 11 residues. CDR1 and CDR2 from the germline V gene are MNHEY and SVGAGI. Trimming shortened V by 10 bases and J by 4 bases, and 11 bases separated the two germline ends. The CDR3 DNA reads TGTGCCACCACGTGGGCGTACGAGCAGTACTTC. Amino acids: CATTWAYEQYF.

This clonotype was seen a handful of times. The chain uses TRBV6-2 or TRBV6-3 and TRBJ2-6; no firm D call. Germline V gene sequence: CDR1 MNHEY, CDR2 SVGEGT. CDR3 length: 15 residues. CDR3 coding DNA: TGTTTCAGCAGTTACCCCGACTCTGGGGCCAACGTCCTGACTTTC. This gives the protein CFSSYPDSGANVLTF.

This clonotype has just a few counts. The gene calls are TRBV10-2 and TRBJ1-1; D remains unclear. In germline, CDR1 is WSHSY, CDR2 SAAADI. CDR3 length equals 12 residues. V was trimmed by 3 bases and J by 10 bases, leaving 12 bases between them. CDR3 amino acids: CASSESPSLAFF. The DNA for the CDR3 is TGCGCCAGCAGTGAAAGTCCCAGTCTAGCTTTCTTT.

The rearrangement links TRBV6-6 to TRBJ2-5; a weak D match, TRBD2 (7 bases). The CDR3 loop spans 18 amino acids. Trimming left V 2 bases short and J 1 base short, with 20 bases between. CDR1 and CDR2 from the germline V gene are MNHNY and SVGAGI (reference sequence). The CDR3 loop reads CASSYGHDVRGLQETQYF. The DNA of the CDR3 is TGTGCCAGCAGTTACGGACATGATGTGCGGGGGCTCCAAGAGACCCAGTACTTC.

V is TRBV12-3 or TRBV12-4 and J is TRBJ1-2, with D unclear. With 0 bases removed from V and 13 bases from J, the gap between germline ends came to 12 bases. CDR3 size: 12 residues. The chain's CDR3 is CASSLAEAPATF. The CDR3 DNA reads as TGTGCCAGCAGTTTAGCGGAGGCTCCCGCCACCTTC.

Only a few counts were recorded for this clonotype. The CDR3 DNA sequence: TGCGCCAGCAGCCCCGACTCCGGGACCTTAAGGACCGGGGAGCTGTTTTTT. Translating it yields CASSPDSGTLRTGELFF. This chain links TRBV5-1 with TRBJ2-2; D may be TRBD1 or TRBD2 (5 bases each). The V and J ends lost 4 bases and 5 bases respectively, with 21 bases between them. The CDR3 runs 17 residues. Germline V CDR1 and CDR2: SGHRS, YFSETQ.

This clonotype was counted at least ten times. The J gene is TRBJ1-2, the V gene TRBV20-1; D gene ambiguous. V was clipped by 2 bases and J by 12 bases, with 19 bases between them. Germline assignment: CDR1 DFQATT and CDR2 SNEGSKA (reference sequence). This CDR3 region has 13 residues. The CDR3 loop is CSARFDPNPMDTF. CDR3 coding DNA: TGCAGTGCTAGATTCGATCCAAACCCAATGGACACCTTC.

In its sample, this clonotype was seen a few times. The V gene is TRBV29-1, the J gene TRBJ1-2; D remains unclear. The V end lost 5 bases, the J end lost 4 bases, and 11 bases lay between the germline ends. CDR3 length: 12 amino acids. From germline, CDR1 is SQVTM and CDR2 ANQGSEA. The CDR3 region is CSVQKQGYGYTF. Here the CDR3 DNA reads TGCAGCGTTCAGAAACAAGGCTATGGCTACACCTTC.

The chain combines TRBV10-2 with TRBJ2-2; possible D gene TRBD1, 6 bases. The CDR3 is 13 residues long. CDR1 is WSHSY and CDR2 is SAAADI in the germline V gene. The germline V and J ends were trimmed by 9 bases and 4 bases, with 12 bases remaining between them. The CDR3 protein is CARGASFTGELFF. CDR3 nucleotides: TGCGCCAGGGGGGCCAGTTTCACCGGGGAGCTGTTTTTT.

The chain has TRBV7-2 and TRBJ1-1; 9 bases are shared with TRBD1. V lost 7 bases to trimming and J lost 5 bases; unmatched junction nucleotides: 8. The CDR3 runs to 14 residues. The germline V gene has CDR1 SGHTA and CDR2 FQGNSA. CDR3 residues: CASIPTGGKTEAFF. Written as DNA, the CDR3 is TGTGCCAGCATCCCGACAGGGGGTAAGACTGAAGCTTTCTTT.

This clonotype appeared a few times. The rearrangement uses TRBV4-2 and TRBJ2-3; TRBD2 is a possible D gene (7 bases). CDR3 size: 16 residues. Germline V gene data show CDR1 as LGHNA and CDR2 as YNFKEQ. V dropped 1 base and J dropped 3 bases, with 14 bases sitting between them. The CDR3: CASSQGRRGATDTQYF. The CDR3 DNA reads as TGTGCCAGCAGCCAAGGGCGTCGGGGGGCGACAGATACGCAGTATTTT.

This clonotype was counted a few times. This rearrangement joins TRBV6-5 to TRBJ2-2; the D call may be TRBD1 or TRBD2 (6 bases each). V lost 7 bases and J 6 bases, leaving 30 bases between the germline ends. In germline, CDR1 is MNHEY, CDR2 SVGAGI. The CDR3 is 19 amino acids. The CDR3 protein is CASIPWGDNSLDYPGELFF. The CDR3 bases are TGTGCCAGCATTCCCTGGGGGGACAACTCGCTAGATTACCCCGGGGAGCTGTTTTTT.

Here the CDR3 reads CASRGRNDPYEQYF. In DNA, the CDR3 is TGCGCCAGCAGGGGCCGGAACGACCCCTACGAGCAGTACTTC. The chain joins TRBV5-1 to TRBJ2-7; no clear D gene. V dropped 5 bases and J dropped 2 bases, with 14 bases sitting between them. The CDR3 is made up of 14 amino acids. Germline V gene sequence: CDR1 SGHRS, CDR2 YFSETQ.

V usage is TRBV10-3 and J usage is TRBJ1-2; D is perhaps TRBD1 (6 bases). V lost 7 bases and J lost 3, with 15 bases in between. The germline CDR1 and CDR2 sequences are ENHRY and SYGVKD. The CDR3 consists of 14 residues. The chain's CDR3 is CAITSGARDYGYTF. As DNA, the CDR3 is TGTGCCATCACTTCAGGGGCGCGGGACTATGGCTACACCTTC.

This clonotype has just a few counts. The chain joins TRBV4-3 to TRBJ1-2; D unclear. The germline gives CDR1 LGHNA, CDR2 YSLEER. Trimming took 5 bases from V and 6 from J, leaving 13 bases between them. The CDR3 runs to 13 residues. The DNA of the CDR3 is TGCGCCAGCAGCTGGACCGCTGAGGATGGCTACACCTTC. It is translated as CASSWTAEDGYTF.

The CDR3 region is CASSLVGTDLYQETQYF. CDR3 nucleotides: TGTGCCAGCAGCTTAGTCGGGACAGATTTGTACCAAGAGACCCAGTACTTC. The gene calls are TRBV7-9 and TRBJ2-5; 7 bases line up with TRBD1. CDR3 length: 17 amino acids. Germline-derived CDR1 and CDR2 are SEHNR and FQNEAQ (reference sequence). V shed 1 base, J shed 0 bases, and the junction held 8 bases outside the gene matches.